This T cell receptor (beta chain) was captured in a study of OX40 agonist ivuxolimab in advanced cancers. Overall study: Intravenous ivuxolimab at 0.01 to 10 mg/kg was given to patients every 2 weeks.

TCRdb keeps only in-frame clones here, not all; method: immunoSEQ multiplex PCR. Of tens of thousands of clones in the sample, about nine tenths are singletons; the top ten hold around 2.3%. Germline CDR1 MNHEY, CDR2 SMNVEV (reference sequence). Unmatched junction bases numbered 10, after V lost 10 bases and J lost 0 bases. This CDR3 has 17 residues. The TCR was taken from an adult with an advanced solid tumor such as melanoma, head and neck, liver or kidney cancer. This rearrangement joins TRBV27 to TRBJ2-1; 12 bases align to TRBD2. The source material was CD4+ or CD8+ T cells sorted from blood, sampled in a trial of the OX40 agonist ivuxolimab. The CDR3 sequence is CATKRLAGVSSYNEQFF. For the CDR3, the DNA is TGTGCCACCAAACGACTAGCGGGAGTGAGCTCCTACAATGAGCAGTTCTTC.